Listed here is a single T cell receptor (beta chain). What it binds is not known. These data originate in a study of shared clonotypes between healthy human individuals. Study-wide findings and caveats: Naive subsets typically showed greater estimated richness than memory subsets.

This CDR3 has 15 residues. Germline CDR1 and CDR2: SEHNR and FQNEAQ (reference sequence). Trimming cost V 3 bases and J 2 bases; bases outside gene matches: 5. This table comes from immunoSEQ multiplex PCR, and its TCRdb copy is limited to in-frame clones, with some not included. In the table there are about 2.5 million clones, 92% of which are singletons. The specimen was naive CD4+ T cells from PBMCs. Subset noted: CD45RA+ positively selected. The V and J genes are TRBV7-9 and TRBJ1-2, with TRBD1 matching 8 bases. The receptor was derived from a man younger than 30 in good health. Some clones in this sample may be carry-over from other donors' samples. CDR3 in DNA: TGTGCCAGCAGCTTGGACAGGGCCTCCAACTATGGCTACACCTTC. It codes for CASSLDRASNYGYTF.